This T cell receptor beta chain was sequenced during a study of regulatory T cells in long-lasting Graves disease. Arm-PCR with iRepertoire HTBI primers amplified the CDR3 regions for these TCR beta libraries. TCRdb recomputed calls from the multiplex PCR reads with MiXCR, one row per CDR3 protein. The sample has approximately 690,000 distinct CDR3 sequences, about 32% seen once. Regarding time point: persistent/refractory GD, antithyroid drugs over 5 years with positive TRAb. Following extraction of RNA from PBMCs, that RNA was used to make the TCR library. Graves' disease diagnoses used American Thyroid Association guidelines. Patients were from an endocrinology department in Xi'an, China. This clonotype was observed a handful of times. Trimming took 4 bases from V and 3 from J; bases not matched to a gene: 4. In germline, CDR1 is SGHRS, CDR2 YFSETQ. CDR3 length: 13 amino acids.

The source is a female donor with Graves disease. The material sequenced was peripheral blood mononuclear cells (PBMCs), taken when the disease was refractory, from a patient treated with antithyroid drugs. The genes are TRBV5-1 and TRBJ2-7, with 7 bases lining up with TRBD1. As DNA, the CDR3 is TGCGCCAGCAGCGGGGGACAGATCTACGAGCAGTACTTC. This translates into CASSGGQIYEQYF.